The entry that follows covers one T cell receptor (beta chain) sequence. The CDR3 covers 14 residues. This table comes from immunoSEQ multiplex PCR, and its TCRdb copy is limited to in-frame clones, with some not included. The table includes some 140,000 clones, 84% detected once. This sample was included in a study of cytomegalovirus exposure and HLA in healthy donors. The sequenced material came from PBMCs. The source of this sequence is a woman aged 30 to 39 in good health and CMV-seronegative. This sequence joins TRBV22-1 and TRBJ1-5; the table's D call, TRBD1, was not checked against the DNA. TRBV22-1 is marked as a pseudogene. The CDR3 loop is CPGSADRGNQPQHF. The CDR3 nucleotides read TGTCCTGGGAGCGCAGACAGGGGCAATCAGCCCCAGCATTTT.